The 24 T cell receptor beta chains listed next were all sequenced from one sample in a study of T cell repertoires in aging, cancer and after chemotherapy. TRB rearrangements spanning V, D and J were amplified using mixed TRB-A/B primers. One entry per CDR3 protein, called by TCRdb with MiXCR from the multiplex PCR reads. The sample lists over 10,000 distinct CDR3 sequences, less than 25% occurring once. Amplification of TCR beta used genomic DNA extracted from peripheral blood. The sample consisted of blood. Receptors were obtained from a human donor in good health.

V is TRBV4-2 and J is TRBJ2-5; no definite D call. V was trimmed by 2 bases and J by 1 base, leaving 8 bases between them. Germline CDR1 is LGHNA and CDR2 is YNFKEQ. CDR3 length: 14 amino acids. The DNA for the CDR3 is TGTGCCAGCAGCCAACCGACAAGCCAAGAGACCCAGTACTTC. It codes for CASSQPTSQETQYF.

By frequency in the sample, this clonotype is medium-sized. This sequence joins TRBV27 and TRBJ1-6; 7 bases agree with TRBD1. The CDR3 covers 18 residues. Unmatched junction bases numbered 18, after V lost 6 bases and J lost 7 bases. The germline CDR1 and CDR2 sequences are MNHEY and SMNVEV (reference sequence). The CDR3 sequence: CASSPTRQGRLRNSPLHF. The CDR3 nucleotides are TGTGCCAGCAGCCCCACAAGACAGGGACGATTAAGAAATTCACCCCTCCACTTT.

Sample share makes this clonotype medium-sized. The chain has TRBV19 and TRBJ1-2; weak D call: TRBD1 (5 bases). CDR1 is LNHDA, CDR2 SQIVND, per germline (reference sequence). V lost 6 bases to trimming and J lost 8 bases, with 16 bases between them. This CDR3 is built from 13 residues. This CDR3 is CASSPTGGGGYTF. The CDR3 DNA reads as TGTGCCAGTAGCCCTACTGGTGGGGGAGGCTACACCTTC.

The chain links TRBV24-1 to TRBJ2-1; TRBD1 matches 7 bases. The CDR3 has 16 amino acids. The germline V gene encodes CDR1 KGHDR and CDR2 SFDVKD. After removal of 0 bases from V and 2 bases from J, the junction contained 3 bases not matched to a gene. CDR3 in DNA: TGTGCCACCAGTGATTTGAAGGGGGCCCCCTACAATGAGCAGTTCTTC. Translating gives CATSDLKGAPYNEQFF.

This clonotype is deemed medium-sized. The J gene is TRBJ2-7, the V gene TRBV7-9, with D possibly matching TRBD2 (6 bases). CDR3 length: 11 residues. Germline V gene data show CDR1 as SEHNR and CDR2 as FQNEAQ (reference sequence). Trimming removed 6 bases at V and 3 bases at J, with 6 bases between. The CDR3 DNA follows: TGTGCCAGCAGGGGACTCTACGAGCAGTACTTC. The encoded protein is CASRGLYEQYF.

This clonotype appeared once. The chain couples TRBV27 to TRBJ2-1; the D gene is possibly TRBD1 (5 bases). The V and J ends lost 5 bases and 1 base respectively, with 15 bases between them. The CDR3 length is 16 residues. CDR1 and CDR2 (germline): MNHEY, SMNVEV (reference sequence). CDR3 loop: CASSPKGARSYNEQFF. DNA for the CDR3: TGTGCCAGCAGTCCCAAAGGGGCAAGGTCCTACAATGAGCAGTTCTTC.

This chain links TRBV4-1 with TRBJ2-2; TRBD2 might be the D (5 bases). This CDR3 spans 16 amino acids. V was clipped by 2 bases and J by 1 base, with 11 bases between them. Germline loops: CDR1 MGHRA, CDR2 YSYEKL. Written as DNA, the CDR3 is TGCGCCAGCAGCCAATTAAGGGAGTTGAACACCGGGGAGCTGTTTTTT. This sequence encodes CASSQLRELNTGELFF.

Many counts were recorded for this clonotype. The chain carries TRBV7-2 and TRBJ2-1; D unresolved. Germline V gene lookup returns CDR1 SGHTA and CDR2 FQGNSA. The CDR3 spans 14 residues. Between the trimmed V and J ends, which lost 5 bases and 6 bases, there was a span of 14 bases. The CDR3 sequence is CASSRSTPTNEQFF. In DNA, the CDR3 is TGTGCCAGCAGCCGGAGTACACCTACCAATGAGCAGTTCTTC. The full variable domain, in which reference TRBV7-2 and TRBJ2-1 provide the parts outside the CDR3, is GAGVSQSPSNKVTEKGKDVELRCDPISGHTALYWYRQSLGQGLEFLIYFQGNSAPDKSGLPSDRFSAERTGGSVSTLTIQRTQQEDSAVYLCASSRSTPTNEQFFGPGTRLTVL.

This clonotype appeared a few times. The J gene is TRBJ2-7, the V gene TRBV12-3 or TRBV12-4, with D possibly called TRBD1 or TRBD2 (5 bases each). The length of the CDR3 is 13 residues. V lost 6 bases and J lost 2, with 11 bases in between. The CDR3 loop is CASSRVGAYEQYF. The CDR3 coding sequence is TGTGCCAGCAGCCGGGTGGGGGCCTACGAGCAGTACTTC.

In this sample, this clonotype turned up many times. The chain links TRBV12-3 or TRBV12-4 to TRBJ2-7; 7 nucleotides align to TRBD1. After removal of 7 bases from V and 6 bases from J, the junction contained 9 bases not matched to a gene. CDR3 length: 13 amino acids. For the CDR3, the DNA is TGTGCCAGCAACATACAGGGGTTGGGCGAGCAGTACTTC. Translation: CASNIQGLGEQYF.

This clonotype occurred a few times. The chain carries TRBV7-6 and TRBJ2-7; TRBD2 matches 7 bases. Trimming removed 4 bases from V and 3 bases from J; junction bases left unmatched: 18. Germline loops: CDR1 SGHVS, CDR2 FNYEAQ. This CDR3 is 18 amino acids long. The CDR3 nucleotides are TGTGCCAGCAGCTCCTTATCCCCAGCCGGGACTACCTTCTACGAGCAGTACTTC. Translation gives CASSSLSPAGTTFYEQYF.

This clonotype has just a few counts. The chain combines TRBV10-3 with TRBJ1-5, with D possibly being TRBD1 (6 bases). The CDR3 extends over 14 amino acids. Germline V gene lookup returns CDR1 ENHRY and CDR2 SYGVKD. V was cut by 6 bases and J by 4 bases, with 13 bases left in between. CDR3 sequence reads: CAISLDSVNQPQHF. The CDR3 region has the DNA TGTGCCATCAGCCTGGACAGCGTTAATCAGCCCCAGCATTTT.

In its sample, this clonotype ranks as medium-sized. CDR3: CSARDWGQSYEQYF. As DNA, the CDR3 is TGCAGTGCTAGAGATTGGGGACAGAGCTACGAGCAGTACTTC. The chain employs TRBV20-1 and TRBJ2-7; TRBD1 agrees at 7 bases. J lost 3 bases, V lost 0 bases, and 5 bases had no gene match. In germline, CDR1 is DFQATT, CDR2 SNEGSKA (reference sequence). The CDR3 has 14 amino acids.

This clonotype was observed a few times. The V gene is TRBV6-5, the J gene TRBJ1-2; perhaps TRBD1 as D (5 bases). V lost 7 bases and J 2 bases, leaving 20 bases between the germline ends. This CDR3 has 16 amino acids. The germline gives CDR1 MNHEY, CDR2 SVGAGI. CDR3 loop: CASIRDLKGGNYGYTF. DNA of the CDR3: TGTGCCAGCATCCGGGACCTTAAGGGAGGAAACTATGGCTACACCTTC.

The table lists this clonotype with many counts. V usage is TRBV20-1 and J usage is TRBJ2-3; 10 bases map to TRBD2. The V gene's germline CDR1 is DFQATT and CDR2 SNEGSKA (reference sequence). The CDR3 consists of 14 residues. Germline trimming cut 5 bases from V and 1 base from J; bases unmatched to any gene: 3. The CDR3 region is CSAGLAGGTDTQYF. In DNA form, the CDR3 reads TGCAGTGCTGGCCTAGCGGGGGGCACAGATACGCAGTATTTT.

V and J are TRBV5-1 and TRBJ2-5; the match to TRBD2 covers 8 bases. The CDR3 has 11 residues. Trimming cost V 8 bases and J 9 bases; bases outside gene matches: 6. The V gene's germline CDR1 is SGHRS and CDR2 YFSETQ. The CDR3 nucleotides are TGCGCCAGGGTCGGGAGGGTTCCCCAGTACTTC. Translating it yields CARVGRVPQYF. Full variable domain (missing parts from reference TRBV5-1 and TRBJ2-5): KAGVTQTPRYLIKTRGQQVTLSCSPISGHRSVSWYQQTPGQGLQFLFEYFSETQRNKGNFPGRFSGRQFSNSRSEMNVSTLELGDSALYLCARVGRVPQYFGPGTRLLVL.

This clonotype counts as medium-sized. The gene calls are TRBV6-5 and TRBJ1-4; D unresolved. The CDR3 length is 17 residues. Trimming took 0 bases from V and 9 from J, leaving 20 bases between them. In germline, CDR1 is MNHEY, CDR2 SVGAGI. As DNA, the CDR3 is TGTGCCAGCAGTTACTCGATTCAGGTCTCGGATGGCCAAAAACTGTTTTTT. Its protein is CASSYSIQVSDGQKLFF.

The V gene is TRBV5-1, the J gene TRBJ1-2; 7 bases align to TRBD1. The junction had 6 bases not matched to a gene; V was cut back by 4 bases and J by 6 bases. This CDR3 is built from 13 residues. Germline assignment: CDR1 SGHRS and CDR2 YFSETQ. CDR3 amino acids: CASSTTGDDGYTF. CDR3 DNA: TGCGCCAGCAGCACCACAGGGGATGATGGCTACACCTTC.

V and J are TRBV13 and TRBJ2-5; possibly TRBD2 for D (6 bases). The CDR3 consists of 14 residues. Trimming left V 5 bases short and J 4 bases short, with 14 bases between. CDR1 and CDR2 from the germline V gene are PRHDT and FYEKMQ (reference sequence). The CDR3 DNA reads as TGTGCCAGCAGCACTACGGGACTTTTAGAGACCCAGTACTTC. Translating gives CASSTTGLLETQYF.

A few counts support this clonotype. The chain uses TRBV5-1 and TRBJ2-2; TRBD1 matches 7 bases. The junction had 4 bases not matched to a gene; V was cut back by 1 base and J by 1 base. The germline CDR1 and CDR2 sequences are SGHRS and YFSETQ. The CDR3 loop spans 16 amino acids. DNA for the CDR3: TGCGCCAGCAGCTTGTTAGGGGGCGAGAACACCGGGGAGCTGTTTTTT. Translating gives CASSLLGGENTGELFF.

In this sample, this clonotype turned up a few times. This chain links TRBV5-4 with TRBJ1-2; maybe TRBD1 (5 bases). CDR3 size: 15 residues. V was shortened by 0 bases and J by 0 bases, with 9 bases between the two germline ends. Germline loops: CDR1 SGHNT, CDR2 YYREEE (reference sequence). This CDR3 reads CASSLGQPTNYGYTF. The CDR3 DNA sequence: TGTGCCAGCAGCTTGGGACAGCCGACTAACTATGGCTACACCTTC.

This clonotype was observed at least ten times. V and J are TRBV7-2 and TRBJ1-1; D may be TRBD1 (6 bases). The germline V gene encodes CDR1 SGHTA and CDR2 FQGNSA. Deletions cut 5 bases from V and 1 base from J, with 14 bases between. The CDR3 loop spans 15 amino acids. The chain's CDR3 is CASSPRQATNTEAFF. CDR3 sequence (DNA): TGTGCCAGCAGCCCCCGACAGGCGACGAACACTGAAGCTTTCTTT. Together with reference TRBV7-2 and TRBJ1-1, the CDR3 gives the full variable domain: GAGVSQSPSNKVTEKGKDVELRCDPISGHTALYWYRQSLGQGLEFLIYFQGNSAPDKSGLPSDRFSAERTGGSVSTLTIQRTQQEDSAVYLCASSPRQATNTEAFFGQGTRLTVV.

This chain joins TRBV20-1 and TRBJ1-4; D remains unclear. The CDR3 is 14 residues long. The V end lost 1 base, the J end lost 4 bases, and 10 bases lay between the germline ends. Germline CDR1 DFQATT, CDR2 SNEGSKA (reference sequence). As DNA, the CDR3 is TGCAGTGCTAGAGTAGGACCGGATAATGAAAAACTGTTTTTT. As protein: CSARVGPDNEKLFF.

The chain uses TRBV14 and TRBJ1-1, with unresolved D. Trimming pared 4 bases from V and 6 bases from J, leaving 9 bases between. This CDR3 region has 12 residues. Germline CDR1 is SGHDN and CDR2 is FVKESK. The CDR3 reads CASSPLLAEAFF. The CDR3 region has the DNA TGTGCCAGCAGCCCGCTCCTGGCTGAAGCTTTCTTT.